This T cell receptor beta chain came from a study of T cell repertoires in cytomegalovirus infection (dated by TCRdb to about 2019). As for the study more broadly: Because public TCR beta signatures pointed to carriage of CMV infection together with the matching HLA type, the HLA type of each donor mattered for the analysis.

The sequencer was an Illumina HiSeq 1500. TCRdb passed the public sequencing reads through fastp at Q25 and MiXCR, retaining productive beta sequences. Identical CDR3 protein sequences are pooled into one entry, listed with their most common genes and DNA. The sample data list roughly 250,000 distinct CDR3 sequences, and 22% of these were observed just once. The top ten clonotypes cover over 15% of the sample. Points on this clonotype: The clone's antigen remains unknown. Given a much more abundant clone one base away, this may be a read error.

Study-wide conclusions, independent of this receptor: The ex vivo response was dominated by HLA-C-restricted CMV-specific TCR beta clonotypes, which also provided the single most frequent clonotype in two of eight donors. Carriers of CMV infection plus the relevant HLA type were discriminated by the cumulative frequency of public TCR beta family members in the study cohort and in an independent roughly 350-donor cohort.

From the germline V gene (reference sequence), CDR1 is MNHEY and CDR2 is SMNVEV. Counted from cysteine to phenylalanine, this CDR3 has 14 amino acids. Here the CDR3 DNA is all that survives: 42 bases in frame from base 1. V is clipped by 6 bases and J by 4 bases, and the sequence between their germline boundaries is 13 bases long. Recombination joined TRBV27 with TRBJ1-5, with the D gene not clear enough to name. This clonotype was obtained from a human donor in good health (CMV status not recorded). Some clones in this sample may be carry-over from other donors' samples. The sequencing sample was made of CD8+ T cells from PBMCs. The CDR3 region reads CASSRSVANQPQHF. The DNA sequence reads TGTGCCAGCAGCCGTTCGGTGGCAAATCAGCCCCAGCATTTT.